One T cell receptor beta chain is described in this entry. Its antigen is unidentified. The data were produced by immunoSEQ multiplex PCR, yet TCRdb's version contains in-frame clones alone and is incomplete. The sample lists under 150,000 clones; 88% were seen once. These data are taken from a study of T cell responses to AZD1222 COVID-19 vaccine. Study-wide results and caveats: Targets within unmutated variant regions were reportedly found for nearly half of spike-specific TCRs. Donors in the cohort were predominantly white British and more often female, and clonal diversity was possibly underestimated. Only 6 or 7 AZD1222 recipients tested seropositive at baseline.

Per germline, CDR1 MNHEY and CDR2 SVGAGI. This CDR3 has 13 residues. V shed 2 bases and J shed 7 bases, with 9 bases lying between them. The rearrangement joins TRBV6-5 to TRBJ1-5; D gene unclear. The receptor was isolated from an adult who received the AZD1222 COVID-19 vaccine. The source was peripheral blood, collected 28 days after the second AZD1222 dose. The CDR3 nucleotides read TGTGCCAGCAGTTACAGGTCATCGCAGCCCCAGCATTTT. Amino acids: CASSYRSSQPQHF.